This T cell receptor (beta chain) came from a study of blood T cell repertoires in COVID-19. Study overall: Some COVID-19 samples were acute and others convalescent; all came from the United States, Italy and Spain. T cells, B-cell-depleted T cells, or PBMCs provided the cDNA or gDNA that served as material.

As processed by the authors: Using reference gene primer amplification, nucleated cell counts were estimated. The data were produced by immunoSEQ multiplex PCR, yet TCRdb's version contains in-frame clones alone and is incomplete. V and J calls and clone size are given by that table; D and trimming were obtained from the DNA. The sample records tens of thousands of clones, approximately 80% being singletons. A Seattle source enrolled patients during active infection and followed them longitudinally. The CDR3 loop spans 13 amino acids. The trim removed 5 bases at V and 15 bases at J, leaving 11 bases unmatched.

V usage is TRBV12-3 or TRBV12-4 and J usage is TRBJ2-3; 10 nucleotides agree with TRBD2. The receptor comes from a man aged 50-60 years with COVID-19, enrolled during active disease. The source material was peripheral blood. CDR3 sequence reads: CASSLDSGGREYF. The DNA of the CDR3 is TGTGCCAGCAGTCTCGATAGCGGGGGGCGGGAATATTTT.